A selection of T cell receptor beta chains follows, all from one sample in a study of chemoradiotherapy in HPV16-positive cancers. Sequenced by immunoSEQ multiplex PCR; TCRdb stores in-frame clones only, minus some. The repertoire consists of around 5,000 clones, with roughly 86% occurring once and the leading ten covering about 2.1%. The sample here was tumor tissue, taken from a patient who underwent chemoradiotherapy. The source is a human donor with HPV-associated anogenital cancer. Both conserved end residues are part of each CDR3. D genes are given only for firm matches. The listing skips clone size in some rows; elsewhere it reads once, few, many or a size class.

D	size	V	J	CDR3	DNA
.	.	TRBV11-2	TRBJ2-3	CASSLAGPPTDTQYF	TGTGCCAGCAGCTTAGCGGGCCCCCCCACAGATACGCAGTATTTT
TRBD1	.	TRBV9	TRBJ2-7	CASSAGQALSYEQYF	TGTGCCAGCAGCGCCGGACAGGCCCTCTCCTACGAGCAGTACTTC
.	.	TRBV7-3	TRBJ2-5	CASSRGRVQGETQYF	TGTGCCAGCAGCCGCGGCAGGGTTCAAGGAGAGACCCAGTACTTC
TRBD2	.	TRBV7-2	TRBJ2-7	CASSLPRSSGSWGAYEQYF	TGTGCCAGCAGCCTCCCTAGGAGTAGCGGGAGTTGGGGAGCCTACGAGCAGTACTTC
.	.	TRBV6-1	TRBJ1-3	CASRTYSGNTIYF	TGTGCCAGCAGAACGTACTCTGGAAACACCATATATTTT
.	.	TRBV5-1	TRBJ1-4	CASKEGSNEKLFF	TGCGCCAGCAAGGAGGGAAGTAATGAAAAACTGTTTTTT
.	few	TRBV5-5	TRBJ2-7	CASTRDFSTSYEQYF	TGTGCCAGCACCCGAGACTTTAGTACCTCCTACGAGCAGTACTTC
.	.	TRBV10-2	TRBJ1-5	CASSTVALEAQHF	TGCGCCAGCAGTACGGTCGCCTTGGAAGCCCAGCATTTT
.	once	TRBV25-1	TRBJ2-5	CASREEETQYF	TGTGCCAGCAGAGAGGAAGAGACCCAGTACTTC
.	.	TRBV14	TRBJ1-1	CASSQDRVGAFF	TGTGCCAGCAGCCAAGACAGGGTCGGAGCTTTCTTT